This T cell receptor beta chain was obtained from a study of beta chain features in type 1 diabetes. Study background: Patient and healthy donor groups were alike in age, gender and cell yields.

Turning to this clone: Its cognate antigen is unknown.

As every portion of the isolated RNA was reverse transcribed, the sequencing read expressed TCRB transcripts. Some clones are missing from TCRdb's copy, which holds only in-frame ones; the method was immunoSEQ multiplex PCR. Of 900,000 or so clones in the sample, roughly 16% were seen once. Notes on the study in general: PCR could preferentially amplify shorter templates, alike in patients and controls. TCRB repertoires of naive, central memory and Treg cells appeared more similar among patients than among healthy donors.

The sample comprised naive CD4+ T cells from blood. This receptor was taken from a woman aged 18 to 35 in good health.

As DNA, the CDR3 is TGTGCCAGCAGCTTAAGGGTAGATTCGGGGGAGCTGTTTTTT. Encoded protein: CASSLRVDSGELFF. The chain has TRBV7-3 and TRBJ2-2; D is ambiguous. The germline CDR1 and CDR2 sequences are SGHTA and FQGTGA. The CDR3 has 14 residues. The V and J ends lost 1 base and 8 bases respectively, with 11 bases between them. Looking up the rest from reference TRBV7-3 and TRBJ2-2 gives the full variable domain: GAGVSQTPSNKVTEKGKYVELRCDPISGHTALYWYRQSLGQGPEFLIYFQGTGAADDSGLPNDRFFAVRPEGSVSTLKIQRTERGDSAVYLCASSLRVDSGELFFGEGSRLTVL.